Listed here are 20 T cell receptor beta chains from one sample, sequenced in a study of blood T cell repertoires in COVID-19. Measured with immunoSEQ multiplex PCR; TCRdb has only the in-frame clones, and not every one. The sample consists of roughly 70,000 clones, about four fifths of them appearing once. Specimen: peripheral blood. Source of these receptors: a man in his 70s who had recovered from COVID-19.

This chain joins TRBV7-6 and TRBJ2-5, with 7 bases fitting TRBD2. There are 13 residues in the CDR3. The germline V gene has CDR1 SGHVS and CDR2 FNYEAQ. With V trimmed by 7 bases and J by 3 bases, 5 bases remained unmatched. The DNA for the CDR3 is TGTGCCAGCAATCCGGGGGGAAAAGAGACCCAGTACTTC. Its protein is CASNPGGKETQYF.

The gene calls are TRBV12-3 or TRBV12-4 and TRBJ1-2, with 8 bases matching TRBD1. This CDR3 region has 13 residues. The V segment lost 5 bases and the J segment 9 bases; nucleotides outside the gene matches: 8. For the CDR3, the DNA is TGTGCCAGCAGTCCTGGACAGGGCTCCCGCTACACCTTC. This encodes CASSPGQGSRYTF.

The CDR3 DNA is TGCAGTGCTAGTGGGGACAGGGGTTACAATGAGCAGTTCTTC. It yields the protein CSASGDRGYNEQFF. This chain links TRBV20-1 with TRBJ2-1; 10 bases fit TRBD1. Germline trimming cut 3 bases from V and 4 bases from J; bases unmatched to any gene: 3. Germline V gives CDR1 DFQATT, CDR2 SNEGSKA (reference sequence). The CDR3 extends over 14 amino acids.

This clone was detected once. Other nucleotide sequences in the sample specify the same CDR3. This chain links TRBV3-1 (or the pseudogene TRBV3-2) with TRBJ2-7; 11 bases match TRBD2. Germline trimming cut 8 bases from V and 2 bases from J; bases unmatched to any gene: 2. This CDR3 is built from 13 residues. Germline loops: CDR1 LGHDT, CDR2 YNNKEL (reference sequence). CDR3 sequence reads: CASGTSGTYEQYF. The CDR3 DNA reads TGTGCCAGCGGGACTAGCGGAACCTACGAGCAGTACTTC.

The chain uses TRBV27 and TRBJ2-3, with TRBD2 matching 9 bases. There are 16 residues in the CDR3. Germline-derived CDR1 and CDR2 are MNHEY and SMNVEV (reference sequence). With V trimmed by 6 bases and J by 6 bases, 13 bases remained unmatched. The CDR3 coding sequence is TGTGCCAGCAGAGAGGGGACTAGCCCTCCCTGGGATACGCAGTATTTT. It yields the protein CASREGTSPPWDTQYF.

The chain links TRBV10-3 to TRBJ1-1; D might be TRBD1 (5 bases). From germline, CDR1 is ENHRY and CDR2 SYGVKD. The CDR3 covers 12 residues. V dropped 8 bases and J dropped 3 bases, with 10 bases sitting between them. CDR3 residues: CAIGGADTEAFF. The CDR3 region has the DNA TGTGCCATCGGAGGGGCGGACACTGAAGCTTTCTTT.

The chain carries TRBV2 and TRBJ1-1; 8 bases match TRBD1. The CDR3 spans 13 residues. The J segment lost 8 bases and the V segment lost 7 bases, leaving 9 bases of the junction unmatched. From germline, CDR1 is SNHLY and CDR2 FYNNEI. The CDR3 coding sequence is TGTGCCAGCACCAGGACAGGGAAGGGCGAAGCTTTCTTT. Its protein product is CASTRTGKGEAFF.

The rearrangement links TRBV18 to TRBJ2-1; D is possibly TRBD1 (6 bases). CDR3 length equals 15 residues. With 4 bases removed from V and 7 bases from J, the gap between germline ends came to 17 bases. Germline CDR1 reads KGHSH; CDR2 reads LQKENI. The CDR3 coding sequence is TGTGCCAGCTCACAGTCACAGGGCCCCGCAAATGAGCAGTTCTTC. It specifies CASSQSQGPANEQFF. Full variable domain (remainder filled in from reference TRBV18 and TRBJ2-1): NAGVMQNPRHLVRRRGQEARLRCSPMKGHSHVYWYRQLPEEGLKFMVYLQKENIIDESGMPKERFSAEFPKEGPSILRIQQVVRGDSAAYFCASSQSQGPANEQFFGPGTRLTVL.

The chain couples TRBV9 to TRBJ1-1, with TRBD1 identical over 9 bases. Germline V gene lookup returns CDR1 SGDLS and CDR2 YYNGEE. This CDR3 is 18 amino acids long. J was trimmed by 0 bases and V by 0 bases; bases with no gene match: 9. CDR3 nucleotides: TGTGCCAGCAGCGTAGATCTACAGGGGGCTGTCGTGAACACTGAAGCTTTCTTT. This encodes CASSVDLQGAVVNTEAFF.

The chain joins TRBV6-2 or TRBV6-3 to TRBJ2-6; D not certain. CDR3 length: 19 amino acids. Trimming left V 6 bases short and J 0 bases short, with 21 bases between. Germline CDR1 MNHEY, CDR2 SVGEGT. This chain's CDR3 is CASRPILRGAYSGANVLTF. CDR3 nucleotide sequence: TGTGCCAGCAGGCCTATTCTTCGAGGAGCATACTCTGGGGCCAACGTCCTGACTTTC.

The chain recombines TRBV6-2 or TRBV6-3 with TRBJ1-6; no clear D. The CDR3 is 14 amino acids. Trimming took off 0 bases at V and 10 bases at J, with 10 bases between the two ends. Germline values: CDR1 MNHEY, CDR2 SVGEGT. CDR3 DNA: TGTGCCAGCAGTTACTCGAGGTTTGAATCACCCCTCCACTTT. This codes for CASSYSRFESPLHF.

V gene TRBV18 combines with J gene TRBJ1-2; TRBD1 aligns across 9 bases. The V gene's germline CDR1 is KGHSH and CDR2 LQKENI. The V and J ends lost 1 base and 3 bases, in that order; junction bases with no gene match: 0. This CDR3 contains 14 residues. CDR3 coding DNA: TGTGCCAGCTCACCACGGACAGGGGACTATGGCTACACCTTC. It yields the protein CASSPRTGDYGYTF.

This chain connects TRBV7-6 to TRBJ2-5; 8 bases fit TRBD1. V gave up 4 bases and J gave up 4 bases; unmatched junction bases: 2. Germline CDR1 and CDR2: SGHVS and FNYEAQ. The CDR3 runs to 13 residues. CDR3: CASSWTGRETQYF. The CDR3 DNA sequence: TGTGCCAGCAGCTGGACAGGGAGAGAGACCCAGTACTTC.

The rearrangement uses TRBV5-6 and TRBJ2-5, with 8 bases fitting TRBD1. Germline CDR1 and CDR2: SGHDT and YYEEEE. Losses at the gene ends were 2 bases for V and 5 bases for J; bases not matched to a gene: 8. This CDR3 is built from 15 residues. CDR3 nucleotide sequence: TGTGCCAGCAGCTTTGGGCCAGGGGGCGCCGAGACCCAGTACTTC. This translates into CASSFGPGGAETQYF.

CDR3 sequence: CASSQEGTGYEDTQYF. The CDR3 DNA reads TGCGCCAGCAGCCAAGAGGGGACAGGGTATGAAGATACGCAGTATTTT. The chain carries TRBV4-3 and TRBJ2-3; TRBD1 matches 9 bases. V shed 0 bases and J 5 bases; nucleotides not matched to a gene: 6. Per germline, CDR1 LGHNA and CDR2 YSLEER. The CDR3 length is 16 residues.

This clone was seen once. This sequence joins TRBV30 and TRBJ1-5; unclear D gene. CDR1 and CDR2 (germline): GTSNPN, SVGIG (reference sequence). This CDR3 has 13 amino acids. V was cut by 0 bases and J by 5 bases, with 8 bases left in between. CDR3 sequence (DNA): TGTGCCTGGAGTGTCCTCAGTGATCAGCCCCAGCATTTT. This codes for CAWSVLSDQPQHF.

The chain carries TRBV6-2 or TRBV6-3 and TRBJ1-1, with D unclear. Trimming removed 0 bases from V and 4 bases from J, with 9 bases in between. Germline loops: CDR1 MNHEY, CDR2 SVGEGT. CDR3 length: 14 residues. In DNA, the CDR3 is TGTGCCAGCAGTTACTCGCGCAGGCTCACTGAAGCTTTCTTT. Protein sequence: CASSYSRRLTEAFF.

There are a few counts of this clone. V usage is TRBV10-3 and J usage is TRBJ2-1, with 9 bases fitting TRBD2. The CDR3 has 12 amino acids. J was trimmed by 7 bases and V by 9 bases; bases with no gene match: 4. Germline loops: CDR1 ENHRY, CDR2 SYGVKD. CDR3 sequence (DNA): TGTGCCATTGCGGGAGGGACTAATGAGCAGTTCTTC. The encoded protein is CAIAGGTNEQFF.

This chain joins TRBV11-2 and TRBJ2-7; 8 bases match TRBD1. CDR3 length: 14 residues. J gave up 5 bases and V 0 bases, and 3 bases lay outside the gene matches. CDR1 and CDR2 from the germline V gene are SGHAT and FQNNGV. The CDR3: CASSLDGQGHEQYF. The CDR3 region has the DNA TGTGCCAGCAGCTTAGATGGACAGGGACACGAGCAGTACTTC. Filled out from reference TRBV11-2 and TRBJ2-7, the complete variable domain reads EAGVAQSPRYKIIEKRQSVAFWCNPISGHATLYWYQQILGQGPKLLIQFQNNGVVDDSQLPKDRFSAERLKGVDSTLKIQPAKLEDSAVYLCASSLDGQGHEQYFGPGTRLTVT.

J is TRBJ2-1 and V is TRBV6-2 or TRBV6-3; D perhaps matches TRBD2 (5 bases). V lost 0 bases, J lost 4 bases, and 16 bases lay in between. The germline gives CDR1 MNHEY, CDR2 SVGEGT. CDR3 length equals 17 residues. The CDR3: CASSYSNEGFLYNEQFF. The CDR3 DNA reads as TGTGCCAGCAGTTACTCGAATGAGGGTTTCCTATACAATGAGCAGTTCTTC.